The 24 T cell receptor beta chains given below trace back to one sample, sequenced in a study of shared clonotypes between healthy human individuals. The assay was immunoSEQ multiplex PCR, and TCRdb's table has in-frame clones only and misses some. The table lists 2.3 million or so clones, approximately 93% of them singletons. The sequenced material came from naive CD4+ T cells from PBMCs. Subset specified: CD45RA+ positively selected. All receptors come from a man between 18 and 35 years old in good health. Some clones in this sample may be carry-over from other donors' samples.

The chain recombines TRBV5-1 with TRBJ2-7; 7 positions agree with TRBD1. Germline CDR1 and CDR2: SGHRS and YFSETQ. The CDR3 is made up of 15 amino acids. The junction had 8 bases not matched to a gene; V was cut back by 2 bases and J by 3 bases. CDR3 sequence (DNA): TGCGCCAGCAGCTTTACAGGGGAAGCTCACTACGAGCAGTACTTC. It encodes CASSFTGEAHYEQYF.

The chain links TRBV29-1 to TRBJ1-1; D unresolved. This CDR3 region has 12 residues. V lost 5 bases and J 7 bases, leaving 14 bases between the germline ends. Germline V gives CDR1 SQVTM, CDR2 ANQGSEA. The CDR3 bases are TGCAGCGTTCTATCCCTTGGCAGTGAAGCTTTCTTT. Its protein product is CSVLSLGSEAFF. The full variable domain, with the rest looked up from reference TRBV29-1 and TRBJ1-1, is SAVISQKPSRDICQRGTSLTIQCQVDSQVTMMFWYRQQPGQSLTLIATANQGSEATYESGFVIDKFPISRPNLTFSTLTVSNMSPEDSSIYLCSVLSLGSEAFFGQGTRLTVV.

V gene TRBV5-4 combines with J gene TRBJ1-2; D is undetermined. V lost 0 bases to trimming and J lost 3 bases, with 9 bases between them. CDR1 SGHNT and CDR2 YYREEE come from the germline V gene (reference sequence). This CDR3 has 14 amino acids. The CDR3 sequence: CASSLASAHYGYTF. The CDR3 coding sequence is TGTGCCAGCAGCTTGGCGTCTGCGCACTATGGCTACACCTTC.

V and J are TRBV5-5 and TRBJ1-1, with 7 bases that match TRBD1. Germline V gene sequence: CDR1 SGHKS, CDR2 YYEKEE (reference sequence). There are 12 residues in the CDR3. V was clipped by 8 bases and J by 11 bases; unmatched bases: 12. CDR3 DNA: TGTGCCAGTTCCGCGCAGGGGGTCGTTGCTTTCTTT. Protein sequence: CASSAQGVVAFF.

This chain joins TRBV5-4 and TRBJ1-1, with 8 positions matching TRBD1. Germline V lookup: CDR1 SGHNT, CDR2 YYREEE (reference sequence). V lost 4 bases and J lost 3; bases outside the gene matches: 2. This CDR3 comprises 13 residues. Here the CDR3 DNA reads TGTGCCAGCAGCGGACAGGGCTACACTGAAGCTTTCTTT. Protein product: CASSGQGYTEAFF.

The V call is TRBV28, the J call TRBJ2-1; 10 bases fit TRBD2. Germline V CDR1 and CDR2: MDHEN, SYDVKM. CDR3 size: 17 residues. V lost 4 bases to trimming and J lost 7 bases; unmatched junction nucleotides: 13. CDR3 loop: CASSSVGGSGRLNEQFF. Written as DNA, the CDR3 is TGTGCCAGCAGTTCCGTCGGGGGTAGCGGGAGGCTTAATGAGCAGTTCTTC.

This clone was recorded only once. The CDR3 DNA follows: TGCGCCAGCAGCTACGGGACAGGCCCCGGACAGCCAGATACGCAGTATTTT. Protein sequence: CASSYGTGPGQPDTQYF. V and J are TRBV5-1 and TRBJ2-3; 8 bases align to TRBD1. Germline lookup yields CDR1 SGHRS and CDR2 YFSETQ. With V trimmed by 3 bases and J by 4 bases, 13 bases remained unmatched. The CDR3 extends over 17 amino acids.

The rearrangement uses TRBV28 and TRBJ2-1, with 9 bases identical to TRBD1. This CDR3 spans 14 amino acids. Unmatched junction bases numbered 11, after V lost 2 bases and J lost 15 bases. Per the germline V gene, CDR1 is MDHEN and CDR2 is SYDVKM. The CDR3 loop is CASSLPRTGEIAFF. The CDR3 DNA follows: TGTGCCAGCAGTTTACCCCGGACAGGGGAAATAGCGTTCTTC.

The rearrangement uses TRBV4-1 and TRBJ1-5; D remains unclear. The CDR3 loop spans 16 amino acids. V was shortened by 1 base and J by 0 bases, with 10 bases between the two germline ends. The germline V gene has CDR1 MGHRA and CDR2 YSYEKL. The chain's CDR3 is CASSQGPAPSNQPQHF. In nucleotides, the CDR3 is TGCGCCAGCAGCCAAGGGCCCGCCCCTAGCAATCAGCCCCAGCATTTT.

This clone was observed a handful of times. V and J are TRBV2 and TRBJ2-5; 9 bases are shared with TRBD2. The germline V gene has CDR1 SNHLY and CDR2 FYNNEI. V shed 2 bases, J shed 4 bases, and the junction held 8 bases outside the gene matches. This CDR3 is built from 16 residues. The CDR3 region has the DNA TGTGCCAGCAGTGAATCGGGCGGGAGGGCCCGAGAGACCCAGTACTTC. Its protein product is CASSESGGRARETQYF.

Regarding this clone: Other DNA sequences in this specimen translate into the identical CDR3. DNA of the CDR3: TGTGCCAGCAGCTTAACTAGAGGGAACACTGAAGCTTTCTTT. Translation gives CASSLTRGNTEAFF. The chain combines TRBV7-3 with TRBJ1-1; D ambiguous. Deletions cut 0 bases from V and 1 base from J, with 6 bases between. The CDR3 spans 14 residues. CDR1 SGHTA and CDR2 FQGTGA come from the germline V gene. The full variable domain, rest sourced from reference TRBV7-3 and TRBJ1-1, is GAGVSQTPSNKVTEKGKYVELRCDPISGHTALYWYRQSLGQGPEFLIYFQGTGAADDSGLPNDRFFAVRPEGSVSTLKIQRTERGDSAVYLCASSLTRGNTEAFFGQGTRLTVV.

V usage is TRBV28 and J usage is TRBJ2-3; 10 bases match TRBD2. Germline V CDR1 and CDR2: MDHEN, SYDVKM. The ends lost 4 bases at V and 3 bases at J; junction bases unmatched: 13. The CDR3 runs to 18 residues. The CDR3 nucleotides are TGTGCCAGCAGTTCCCATGGAGTTAGAGCGGGAGGGACAGATACGCAGTATTTT. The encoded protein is CASSSHGVRAGGTDTQYF.

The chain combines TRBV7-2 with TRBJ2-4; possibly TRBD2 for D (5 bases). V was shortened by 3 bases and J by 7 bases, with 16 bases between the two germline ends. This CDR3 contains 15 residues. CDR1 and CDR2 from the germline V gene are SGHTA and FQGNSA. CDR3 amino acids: CASSLSGWSENIQYF. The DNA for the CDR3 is TGTGCCAGCAGCTTGAGCGGATGGAGCGAGAACATTCAGTACTTC.

This CDR3 reads CASRSTSGPNEQFF. CDR3 nucleotide sequence: TGTGCCAGCAGATCGACTAGCGGGCCCAATGAGCAGTTCTTC. The chain links TRBV5-4 to TRBJ2-1; 10 bases are shared with TRBD2. CDR1 and CDR2 from the germline V gene are SGHNT and YYREEE (reference sequence). The CDR3 is made up of 14 amino acids. Trimming at V came to 5 bases and at J to 6 bases, leaving 5 bases not matched to a gene.

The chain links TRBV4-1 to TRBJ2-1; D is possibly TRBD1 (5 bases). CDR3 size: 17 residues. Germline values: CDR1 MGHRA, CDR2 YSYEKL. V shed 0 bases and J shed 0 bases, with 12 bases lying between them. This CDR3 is CASSQDPGSSSYNEQFF. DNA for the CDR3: TGCGCCAGCAGCCAAGATCCAGGGTCTAGCTCCTACAATGAGCAGTTCTTC.

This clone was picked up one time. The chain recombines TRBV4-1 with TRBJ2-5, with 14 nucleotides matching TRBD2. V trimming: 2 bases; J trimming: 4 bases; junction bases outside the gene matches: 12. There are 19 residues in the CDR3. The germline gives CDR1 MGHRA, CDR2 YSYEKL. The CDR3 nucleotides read TGCGCCAGCAGCCAACCCCGACTAGCGGGAGGGTCGGGCGCAGAGACCCAGTACTTC. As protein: CASSQPRLAGGSGAETQYF.

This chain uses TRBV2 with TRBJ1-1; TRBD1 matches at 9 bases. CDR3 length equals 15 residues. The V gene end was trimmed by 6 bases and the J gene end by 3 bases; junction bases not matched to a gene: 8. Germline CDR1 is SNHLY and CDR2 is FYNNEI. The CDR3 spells CASSLDRGKDTEAFF. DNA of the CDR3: TGTGCCAGCAGCCTCGACAGGGGGAAGGACACTGAAGCTTTCTTT.

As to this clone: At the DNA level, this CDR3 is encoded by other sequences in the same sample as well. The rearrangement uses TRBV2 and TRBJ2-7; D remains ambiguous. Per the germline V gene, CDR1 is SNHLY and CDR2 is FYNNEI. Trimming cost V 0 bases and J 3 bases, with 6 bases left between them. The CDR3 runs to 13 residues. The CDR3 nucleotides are TGTGCCAGCAGTGAAGCGCTTAGCTACGAGCAGTACTTC. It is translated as CASSEALSYEQYF.

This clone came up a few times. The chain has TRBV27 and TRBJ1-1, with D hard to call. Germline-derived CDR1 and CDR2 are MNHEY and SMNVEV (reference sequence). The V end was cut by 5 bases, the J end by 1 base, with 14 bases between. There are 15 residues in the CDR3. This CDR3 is CASSPAGSKNTEAFF. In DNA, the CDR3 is TGTGCCAGCAGTCCCGCTGGCAGTAAGAACACTGAAGCTTTCTTT.

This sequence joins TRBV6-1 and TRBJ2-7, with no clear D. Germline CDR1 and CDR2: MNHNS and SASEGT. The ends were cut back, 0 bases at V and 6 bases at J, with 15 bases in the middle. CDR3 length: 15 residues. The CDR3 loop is CASSEASARSVEQYF. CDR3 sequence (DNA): TGTGCCAGCAGTGAAGCGTCGGCCCGATCGGTCGAGCAGTACTTC.

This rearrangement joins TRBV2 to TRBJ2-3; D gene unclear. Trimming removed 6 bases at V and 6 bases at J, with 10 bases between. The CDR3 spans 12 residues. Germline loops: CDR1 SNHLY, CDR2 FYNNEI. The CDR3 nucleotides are TGTGCCAGCAGGGTCTCCGGCGATACGCAGTATTTT. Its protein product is CASRVSGDTQYF.

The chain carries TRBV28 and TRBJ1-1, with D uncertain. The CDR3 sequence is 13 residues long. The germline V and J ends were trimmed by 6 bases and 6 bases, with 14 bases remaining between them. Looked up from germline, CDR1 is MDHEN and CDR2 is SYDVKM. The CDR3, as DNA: TGTGCCAGCAGACCCCAAGGCGGAGCTGAAGCTTTCTTT. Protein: CASRPQGGAEAFF.

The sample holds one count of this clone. DNA for the CDR3: TGTGCCAGCAGTTTAGTAGGAGTTTTTGGAAACACCATATATTTT. Amino acid sequence: CASSLVGVFGNTIYF. The rearrangement joins TRBV28 to TRBJ1-3; D is unresolved. This CDR3 has 15 amino acids. V was clipped by 2 bases and J by 3 bases, with 11 bases between them. The germline CDR1 and CDR2 sequences are MDHEN and SYDVKM.

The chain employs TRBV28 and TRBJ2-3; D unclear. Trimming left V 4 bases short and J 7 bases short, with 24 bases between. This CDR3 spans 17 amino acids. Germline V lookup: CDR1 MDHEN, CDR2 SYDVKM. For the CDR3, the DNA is TGTGCCAGCAGTTCTATGGGATGGACCCCCAGTTCCTATACGCAGTATTTT. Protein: CASSSMGWTPSSYTQYF.